These 2 T cell receptor beta chains originate from one sample sequenced in a study of cytomegalovirus exposure and HLA in healthy donors (TCRdb year 2017). To prepare the library, the immunoSEQ multiplex PCR assay was applied. TCRdb took over this immuneACCESS table, retaining in-frame rearrangements with V and J assigned. Such tables are incomplete; in checked studies, under half of the missing clones stem from an unresolved V gene, and the remainder is unexplained. The sample table contains 240,000 or so clones; only one count was recorded for around 86% of them. About 1.2% of the sample comes from the top ten. Material: PBMCs. The receptor set was obtained from a young woman in good health and CMV-seropositive.

V usage is TRBV28 and J usage is TRBJ1-2, with 7 bases lining up with TRBD1. The trim removed 10 bases at V and 5 bases at J, leaving 7 bases unmatched. The CDR3 consists of 12 residues. Germline V gene lookup returns CDR1 MDHEN and CDR2 SYDVKM. The CDR3 is CATVDRTYGYTF. In DNA form, the CDR3 reads TGTGCCACCGTGGACAGGACTTATGGCTACACCTTC.

This clone was picked up one time. The chain links TRBV6-6 to TRBJ1-2; D remains ambiguous. Germline-derived CDR1 and CDR2 are MNHNY and SVGAGI (reference sequence). The CDR3 is made up of 11 amino acids. Trimming shortened V by 5 bases and J by 3 bases, and 4 bases separated the two germline ends. This CDR3 is CASSRDYGYTF. CDR3 bases: TGTGCCAGCAGTAGAGACTATGGCTACACCTTC.